A single sample gave rise to the 30 T cell receptor beta chains below, sequenced in a study of blood T cell repertoires in COVID-19. Assay used: immunoSEQ multiplex PCR; TCRdb lists only in-frame clones, some missing. Of fewer than 250,000 clones in the sample, 92% were seen once. Sequencing input: peripheral blood. These receptors were taken from a man in his fifties or sixties with COVID-19, enrolled during active disease.

Only a few counts were recorded for this clone. The gene calls are TRBV7-9 and TRBJ2-2, with no clear D. With 5 bases removed from V and 4 bases from J, the gap between germline ends came to 2 bases. The CDR3 is made up of 11 amino acids. Germline CDR1 and CDR2: SEHNR and FQNEAQ (reference sequence). For the CDR3, the DNA is TGTGCCAGCAGCCGCACCGGGGAGCTGTTTTTT. Translation gives CASSRTGELFF.

This rearrangement joins TRBV19 to TRBJ2-7; D might be TRBD2 (6 bases). The germline V and J ends were trimmed by 6 bases and 4 bases, with 19 bases remaining between them. The CDR3 spans 15 residues. In germline, CDR1 is LNHDA, CDR2 SQIVND (reference sequence). The CDR3 loop reads CASSGGRIWQYEQYF. For the CDR3, the DNA is TGTGCCAGTAGCGGAGGGCGGATTTGGCAGTACGAGCAGTACTTC.

The chain carries TRBV9 and TRBJ2-1, with TRBD2 as a possible D gene (5 bases). The CDR3 is 14 amino acids. Germline V gives CDR1 SGDLS, CDR2 YYNGEE. Trimming pared 0 bases from V and 2 bases from J, leaving 6 bases between. The chain's CDR3 is CASSVEAAYNEQFF. CDR3 nucleotide sequence: TGTGCCAGCAGCGTAGAAGCGGCCTACAATGAGCAGTTCTTC.

V and J are TRBV19 and TRBJ2-2, with unresolved D. The CDR3 has 16 amino acids. Trimming cost V 2 bases and J 0 bases, with 10 bases left between them. Germline V gene data show CDR1 as LNHDA and CDR2 as SQIVND (reference sequence). Here the CDR3 DNA reads TGTGCCAGTAGTATACAGGCCCAGGCGAACACCGGGGAGCTGTTTTTT. This translates into CASSIQAQANTGELFF.

This clone was seen only a few times. The chain combines TRBV24-1 with TRBJ2-5, with 7 positions matching TRBD1. Germline V gives CDR1 KGHDR, CDR2 SFDVKD. The V segment lost 4 bases and the J segment 1 base; nucleotides outside the gene matches: 11. This CDR3 region has 17 residues. The CDR3 reads CATSEDDREGPQETQYF. DNA for the CDR3: TGTGCCACCAGTGAAGACGACAGGGAAGGTCCCCAAGAGACCCAGTACTTC.

V usage is TRBV2 and J usage is TRBJ1-2; 8 positions agree with TRBD1. The V gene end was trimmed by 6 bases and the J gene end by 5 bases; junction bases not matched to a gene: 5. The CDR3 has 13 amino acids. CDR1 SNHLY and CDR2 FYNNEI come from the germline V gene. CDR3 sequence reads: CASRGGQVYGYTF. CDR3 nucleotides: TGTGCCAGCAGAGGGGGACAGGTTTATGGCTACACCTTC.

The chain couples TRBV30 to TRBJ2-7, with 9 bases identical to TRBD1. The CDR3 runs to 16 residues. The J segment lost 6 bases and the V segment lost 2 bases, leaving 14 bases of the junction unmatched. Per the germline V gene, CDR1 is GTSNPN and CDR2 is SVGIG (reference sequence). The CDR3, as DNA: TGTGCCTGGAGTTCAGCGCGAACCGGGACAGGGTCCGAGCAGTACTTC. Amino acids: CAWSSARTGTGSEQYF.

J is TRBJ2-3 and V is TRBV30, with 9 bases aligning to TRBD2. The trim removed 8 bases at V and 1 base at J, leaving 7 bases unmatched. Germline V lookup: CDR1 GTSNPN, CDR2 SVGIG (reference sequence). The CDR3 covers 14 residues. The CDR3 reads CALSGSLGTDTQYF. The CDR3 nucleotides are TGTGCCCTTAGCGGGAGTCTTGGCACAGATACGCAGTATTTT.

V gene TRBV24-1 combines with J gene TRBJ2-3; 16 nucleotides agree with TRBD2. With V trimmed by 9 bases and J by 4 bases, 24 bases remained unmatched. CDR3 length: 22 amino acids. The germline gives CDR1 KGHDR, CDR2 SFDVKD. CDR3 in DNA: TGTGCCACCCGGCGAGGGGGCGCGGGACTAGCGGGGGGGCCTTCGTTCTCAGATACGCAGTATTTT. Amino acid sequence: CATRRGGAGLAGGPSFSDTQYF.

The chain joins TRBV30 to TRBJ2-3, with 10 bases that match TRBD2. Germline V gene lookup returns CDR1 GTSNPN and CDR2 SVGIG (reference sequence). V shed 2 bases, J shed 4 bases, and the junction held 6 bases outside the gene matches. The CDR3 has 15 residues. The CDR3 reads CAWSRQSGGADTQYF. The CDR3 DNA is TGTGCCTGGAGTCGGCAGAGCGGGGGGGCAGATACGCAGTATTTT.

This chain links TRBV18 with TRBJ2-1; D is unclear. V was clipped by 0 bases and J by 5 bases, with 5 bases between them. CDR1 KGHSH and CDR2 LQKENI come from the germline V gene. CDR3 size: 13 residues. The CDR3 region has the DNA TGTGCCAGCTCACCACCAAGCCACAATGAGCAGTTCTTC. Amino acid sequence: CASSPPSHNEQFF.

This clone was counted a single time. This chain uses TRBV28 with TRBJ1-3; D possibly corresponds to TRBD1 (6 bases). The CDR3 is 17 residues long. The V gene's germline CDR1 is MDHEN and CDR2 SYDVKM. Trimming left V 6 bases short and J 4 bases short, with 22 bases between. The CDR3 nucleotides read TGTGCCAGCAGCCGAACCCCCAGCGGGGGGCGGGGAAACACCATATATTTT. This gives the protein CASSRTPSGGRGNTIYF.

This rearrangement joins TRBV2 to TRBJ2-1, with D unresolved. Germline CDR1 SNHLY, CDR2 FYNNEI. The CDR3 extends over 13 amino acids. The ends were cut back, 6 bases at V and 2 bases at J, with 8 bases in the middle. As DNA, the CDR3 is TGTGCCAGCAGGGTGGAGACCTACAATGAGCAGTTCTTC. Residues: CASRVETYNEQFF.

This chain links TRBV9 with TRBJ2-7; TRBD2 is a possible D gene (6 bases). V was shortened by 4 bases and J by 2 bases, with 13 bases between the two germline ends. The CDR3 is 14 residues long. The germline V gene has CDR1 SGDLS and CDR2 YYNGEE. This CDR3 reads CASSLDSGPYEQYF. The CDR3 DNA follows: TGTGCCAGCAGCTTAGATAGCGGTCCCTACGAGCAGTACTTC.

The chain uses TRBV3-1 (or the pseudogene TRBV3-2) and TRBJ1-1; D remains ambiguous. Germline-derived CDR1 and CDR2 are LGHDT and YNNKEL (reference sequence). The V end lost 5 bases, the J end lost 10 bases, and 17 bases lay between the germline ends. The length of the CDR3 is 13 residues. This CDR3 is CASSSGGGLGAFF. The CDR3 region has the DNA TGTGCCAGCAGCTCAGGAGGAGGGCTAGGAGCTTTCTTT.

The J gene is TRBJ1-2, the V gene TRBV5-1; 12 bases are a match to TRBD1. Trimming removed 2 bases from V and 4 bases from J; junction bases left unmatched: 6. Germline CDR1 reads SGHRS; CDR2 reads YFSETQ. The CDR3 runs 16 residues. The CDR3, as DNA: TGCGCCAGCAGCTTCCAACCGGGACAGGGGGCCTATGGCTACACCTTC. This translates into CASSFQPGQGAYGYTF.

This chain joins TRBV6-1 and TRBJ1-5, with D maybe TRBD1 (6 bases). The ends were cut back, 6 bases at V and 0 bases at J, with 12 bases in the middle. There are 15 residues in the CDR3. Germline V lookup: CDR1 MNHNS, CDR2 SASEGT. The CDR3, as DNA: TGTGCCAGCAGGGTCGGACAGAATAGCAATCAGCCCCAGCATTTT. It is translated as CASRVGQNSNQPQHF.

This sequence joins TRBV6-6 and TRBJ2-3; no reliable D call. Trimming cost V 6 bases and J 6 bases, with 10 bases left between them. The germline gives CDR1 MNHNY, CDR2 SVGAGI (reference sequence). The CDR3 is made up of 12 amino acids. The CDR3 DNA is TGTGCCAGCAGGCGCTCGGAGGATACGCAGTATTTT. Translated, it gives CASRRSEDTQYF.

The genes are TRBV7-8 and TRBJ2-6; D perhaps matches TRBD1 (6 bases). The V gene lost 2 bases and the J gene lost 5 bases, with 16 bases spanning the gap. The length of the CDR3 is 17 residues. Germline V CDR1 and CDR2: SGHVS, FQNEAQ. CDR3 nucleotide sequence: TGTGCCAGCAGCTTATCGCCACAGGGTCGCTGGGCCAACGTCCTGACTTTC. Translation: CASSLSPQGRWANVLTF.

V gene TRBV7-9 combines with J gene TRBJ1-4; a weak D match, TRBD1 (5 bases). Germline lookup yields CDR1 SEHNR and CDR2 FQNEAQ (reference sequence). Trimming shortened V by 7 bases and J by 1 base, and 13 bases separated the two germline ends. The CDR3 covers 15 residues. The chain's CDR3 is CASTLGGVTNEKLFF. Here the CDR3 DNA reads TGTGCCAGCACCCTCGGAGGGGTAACTAATGAAAAACTGTTTTTT. Full variable domain (outside the CDR3, taken from reference TRBV7-9 and TRBJ1-4): DTGVSQNPRHKITKRGQNVTFRCDPISEHNRLYWYRQTLGQGPEFLTYFQNEAQLEKSRLLSDRFSAERPKGSFSTLEIQRTEQGDSAMYLCASTLGGVTNEKLFFGSGTQLSVL.

The chain recombines TRBV18 with TRBJ2-7; D is ambiguous. Germline V gene sequence: CDR1 KGHSH, CDR2 LQKENI. This CDR3 has 16 residues. The ends were cut back, 1 base at V and 0 bases at J, with 13 bases in the middle. CDR3 loop: CASSPRVAASSYEQYF. The CDR3 nucleotides read TGTGCCAGCTCACCACGGGTTGCGGCCAGCTCCTACGAGCAGTACTTC. The whole variable domain, remainder taken from reference TRBV18 and TRBJ2-7, is NAGVMQNPRHLVRRRGQEARLRCSPMKGHSHVYWYRQLPEEGLKFMVYLQKENIIDESGMPKERFSAEFPKEGPSILRIQQVVRGDSAAYFCASSPRVAASSYEQYFGPGTRLTVT.

The chain links TRBV10-3 to TRBJ2-3; D possibly corresponds to TRBD2 (5 bases). With 6 bases removed from V and 2 bases from J, the gap between germline ends came to 9 bases. The CDR3 has 13 amino acids. From germline, CDR1 is ENHRY and CDR2 SYGVKD. CDR3 bases: TGTGCCATCAGCAAGGACTCCACAGATACGCAGTATTTT. Translation gives CAISKDSTDTQYF.

Notes on this clone: In the same sample, other DNA sequences code for this CDR3. This chain connects TRBV5-1 to TRBJ1-6; 10 nucleotides align to TRBD1. V gave up 1 base and J gave up 7 bases; unmatched junction bases: 2. The CDR3 contains 15 residues. The germline CDR1 and CDR2 sequences are SGHRS and YFSETQ. Here the CDR3 DNA reads TGCGCCAGCAGCTTGTTGGGACAGGGGAATTCACCCCTCCACTTT. Amino acid sequence: CASSLLGQGNSPLHF.

J is TRBJ2-7 and V is TRBV7-2; 8 bases are a match to TRBD1. CDR3 length: 15 residues. Losses at the gene ends were 5 bases for V and 3 bases for J; bases not matched to a gene: 9. Per the germline V gene, CDR1 is SGHTA and CDR2 is FQGNSA. CDR3 protein: CASSPAGTGYYEQYF. CDR3 in DNA: TGTGCCAGCAGCCCGGCCGGGACAGGCTACTACGAGCAGTACTTC.

This chain connects TRBV30 to TRBJ2-1, with 13 bases fitting TRBD2. The V gene's germline CDR1 is GTSNPN and CDR2 SVGIG (reference sequence). Losses at the gene ends were 3 bases for V and 6 bases for J; bases not matched to a gene: 23. The CDR3 has 21 residues. For the CDR3, the DNA is TGTGCCTGGAGGACCATCTACCGGGACAGGGTACTAGCGGGAGGGCCCAATGAGCAGTTCTTC. Its protein product is CAWRTIYRDRVLAGGPNEQFF. The complete variable domain, with remaining parts taken from reference TRBV30 and TRBJ2-1, reads SQTIHQWPATLVQPVGSPLSLECTVEGTSNPNLYWYRQAAGRGLQLLFYSVGIGQISSEVPQNLSASRPQDRQFILSSKKLLLSDSGFYLCAWRTIYRDRVLAGGPNEQFFGPGTRLTVL.

The chain links TRBV14 to TRBJ2-3; D gene unclear. V was clipped by 4 bases and J by 4 bases, with 9 bases between them. Germline CDR1 and CDR2: SGHDN and FVKESK. The CDR3 length is 13 residues. The CDR3 is CASSRLDADTQYF. The CDR3 DNA reads TGTGCCAGCAGCCGGCTAGATGCAGATACGCAGTATTTT.

This chain uses TRBV5-4 with TRBJ1-2, with a possible D match to TRBD1 (6 bases). The V gene lost 0 bases and the J gene lost 2 bases, with 8 bases spanning the gap. This CDR3 spans 14 amino acids. Germline V gene data show CDR1 as SGHNT and CDR2 as YYREEE (reference sequence). DNA of the CDR3: TGTGCCAGCAGCTTGGACAGGGTGAACTATGGCTACACCTTC. Translated, it gives CASSLDRVNYGYTF.

This chain joins TRBV21-1 and TRBJ1-5. TRBV21-1 is marked as a pseudogene. The CDR3 runs 17 residues. The CDR3 DNA reads as TGTGCCAGCAGCAAAGGAACCCGGGATTATAGCAATCAGCCCCAGCATTTT. Translation: CASSKGTRDYSNQPQHF.

The V call is TRBV12-3 or TRBV12-4, the J call TRBJ1-2; D gene unclear. Trimming removed 0 bases at V and 4 bases at J, with 6 bases between. The CDR3 has 13 residues. The CDR3 loop reads CASSLASAYGYTF. The CDR3 DNA reads TGTGCCAGCAGTTTAGCGAGTGCCTATGGCTACACCTTC.

The DNA of the CDR3 is TGCGCCAGCTTTCCTAGCTTTCACACAGATACGCAGTATTTT. Translated: CASFPSFHTDTQYF. The rearrangement links TRBV5-1 to TRBJ2-3; D possibly corresponds to TRBD2 (5 bases). The ends were cut back, 7 bases at V and 2 bases at J, with 14 bases in the middle. CDR1 and CDR2 from the germline V gene are SGHRS and YFSETQ. The CDR3 totals 14 residues.